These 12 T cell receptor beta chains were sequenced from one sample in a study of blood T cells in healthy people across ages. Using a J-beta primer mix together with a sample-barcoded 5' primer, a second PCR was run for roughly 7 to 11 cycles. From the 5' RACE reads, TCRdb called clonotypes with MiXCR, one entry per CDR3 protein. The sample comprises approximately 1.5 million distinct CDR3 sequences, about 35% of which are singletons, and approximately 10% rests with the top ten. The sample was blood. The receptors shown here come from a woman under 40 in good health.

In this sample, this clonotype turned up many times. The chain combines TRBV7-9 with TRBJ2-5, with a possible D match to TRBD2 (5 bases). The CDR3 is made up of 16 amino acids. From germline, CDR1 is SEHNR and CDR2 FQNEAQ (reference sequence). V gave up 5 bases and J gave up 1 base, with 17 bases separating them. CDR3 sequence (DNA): TGTGCCAGCAGCCCACTAGTACAACGTTCCCAAGAGACCCAGTACTTC. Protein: CASSPLVQRSQETQYF.

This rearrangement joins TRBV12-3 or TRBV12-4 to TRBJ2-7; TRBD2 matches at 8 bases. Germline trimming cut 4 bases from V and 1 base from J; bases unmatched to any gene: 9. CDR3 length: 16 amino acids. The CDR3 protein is CASSSQAGAWSYEQYF. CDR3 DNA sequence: TGTGCCAGCAGTTCCCAAGCGGGGGCCTGGTCCTACGAGCAGTACTTC.

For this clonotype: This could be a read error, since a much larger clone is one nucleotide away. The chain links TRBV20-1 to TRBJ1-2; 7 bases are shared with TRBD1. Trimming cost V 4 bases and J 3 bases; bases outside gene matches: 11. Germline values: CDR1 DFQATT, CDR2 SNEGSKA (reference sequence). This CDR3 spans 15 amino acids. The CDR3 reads CSATDPGGGDYGYTF. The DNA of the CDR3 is TGCAGTGCTACCGACCCCGGAGGGGGCGACTATGGCTACACCTTC.

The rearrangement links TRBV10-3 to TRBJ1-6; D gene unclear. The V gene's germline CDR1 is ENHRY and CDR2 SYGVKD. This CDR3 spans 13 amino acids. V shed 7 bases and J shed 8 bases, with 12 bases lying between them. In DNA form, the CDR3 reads TGTGCCATCAAGAAGCGCATTGATTCACCCCTCCACTTT. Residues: CAIKKRIDSPLHF.

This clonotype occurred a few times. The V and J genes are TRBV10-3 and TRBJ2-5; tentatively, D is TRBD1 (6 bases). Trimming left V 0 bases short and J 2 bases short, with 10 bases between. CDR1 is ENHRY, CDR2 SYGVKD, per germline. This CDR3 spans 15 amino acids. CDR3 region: CAISESWGPQETQYF. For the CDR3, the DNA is TGTGCCATCAGTGAGTCCTGGGGGCCTCAAGAGACCCAGTACTTC.

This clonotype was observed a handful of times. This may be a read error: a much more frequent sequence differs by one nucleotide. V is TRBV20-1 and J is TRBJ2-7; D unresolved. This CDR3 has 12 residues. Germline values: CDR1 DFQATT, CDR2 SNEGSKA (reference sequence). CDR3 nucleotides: TGCAGGGCATATCTAAGCTCCTACGAGCAGTACTTC. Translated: CRAYLSSYEQYF.

DNA of the CDR3: TGTGCCACCAGTGACTCGGGAGTAACCTTGGACTATGGCTACACCTTC. As protein: CATSDSGVTLDYGYTF. V is TRBV24-1 and J is TRBJ1-2; no firm D call. This CDR3 is 16 amino acids long. V was cut by 4 bases and J by 3 bases, with 17 bases left in between. Germline loops: CDR1 KGHDR, CDR2 SFDVKD.

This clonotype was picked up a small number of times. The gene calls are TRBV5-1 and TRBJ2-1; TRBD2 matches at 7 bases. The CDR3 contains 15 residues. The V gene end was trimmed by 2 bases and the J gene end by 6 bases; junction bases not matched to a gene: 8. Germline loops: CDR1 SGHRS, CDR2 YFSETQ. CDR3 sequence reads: CASSFFSGLGNEQFF. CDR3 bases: TGCGCCAGCAGCTTCTTTAGCGGGCTGGGCAATGAGCAGTTCTTC.

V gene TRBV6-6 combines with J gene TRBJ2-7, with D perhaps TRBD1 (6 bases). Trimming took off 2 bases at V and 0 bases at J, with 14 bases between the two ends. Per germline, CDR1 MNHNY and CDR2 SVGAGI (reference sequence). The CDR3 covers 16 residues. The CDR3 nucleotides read TGTGCCAGCAGTTACGGCACTAGGGGGAACTCCTACGAGCAGTACTTC. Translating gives CASSYGTRGNSYEQYF.

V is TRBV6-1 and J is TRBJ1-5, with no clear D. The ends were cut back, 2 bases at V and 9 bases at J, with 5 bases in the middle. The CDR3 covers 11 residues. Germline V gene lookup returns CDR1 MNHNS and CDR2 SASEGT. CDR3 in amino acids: CASSEPMPQHF. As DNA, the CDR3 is TGTGCCAGCAGTGAACCGATGCCCCAGCATTTT.

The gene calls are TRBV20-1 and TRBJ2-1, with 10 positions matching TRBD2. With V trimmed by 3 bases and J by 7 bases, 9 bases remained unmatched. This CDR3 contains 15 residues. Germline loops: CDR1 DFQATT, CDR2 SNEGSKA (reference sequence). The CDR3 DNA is TGCAGTGCTAGGAGGTCTAGCGGGAGTTTAAATGAGCAGTTCTTC. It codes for CSARRSSGSLNEQFF.

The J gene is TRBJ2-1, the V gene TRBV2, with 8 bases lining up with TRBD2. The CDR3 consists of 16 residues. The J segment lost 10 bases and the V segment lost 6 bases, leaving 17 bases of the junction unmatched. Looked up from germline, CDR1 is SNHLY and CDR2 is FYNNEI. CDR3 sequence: CASRGGRSGTSYEQFF. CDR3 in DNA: TGTGCCAGCAGGGGCGGTCGTAGCGGGACGAGCTACGAGCAGTTCTTC.